Presented here are 30 T cell receptor beta chains from one specimen sequenced in a study of control samples from healthy donors and cancer patients. This table comes from immunoSEQ multiplex PCR, and its TCRdb copy is limited to in-frame clones, with some not included. The table shows 150,000 or so clones, with approximately 96% occurring only once. Sequencing was performed on blood. These receptors were taken from a man aged 35-49 years in good health.

The V and J genes are TRBV13 and TRBJ1-4; 10 bases match TRBD1. The germline gives CDR1 PRHDT, CDR2 FYEKMQ (reference sequence). This CDR3 spans 16 amino acids. The V segment lost 4 bases and the J segment 8 bases; nucleotides outside the gene matches: 10. The CDR3 coding sequence is TGTGCCAGCAGCTCCTGGGCGGGACAGGGGATCGAAAAACTGTTTTTT. Protein sequence: CASSSWAGQGIEKLFF.

The chain employs TRBV7-9 and TRBJ2-7; possibly TRBD2 for D (5 bases). Per the germline V gene, CDR1 is SEHNR and CDR2 is FQNEAQ (reference sequence). V shed 5 bases and J shed 2 bases, with 10 bases lying between them. The CDR3 is made up of 13 amino acids. CDR3 amino acids: CASSPPGTYEQYF. CDR3 DNA sequence: TGTGCCAGCAGCCCGCCGGGAACCTACGAGCAGTACTTC. Complete variable domain (other parts from reference TRBV7-9 and TRBJ2-7): DTGVSQNPRHKITKRGQNVTFRCDPISEHNRLYWYRQTLGQGPEFLTYFQNEAQLEKSRLLSDRFSAERPKGSFSTLEIQRTEQGDSAMYLCASSPPGTYEQYFGPGTRLTVT.

The V call is TRBV19, the J call TRBJ1-5; TRBD1 might be the D (5 bases). V dropped 7 bases and J dropped 11 bases, with 24 bases sitting between them. Germline V gene sequence: CDR1 LNHDA, CDR2 SQIVND (reference sequence). This CDR3 has 15 amino acids. The CDR3 is CASTQSWGAQWSQHF. Here the CDR3 DNA reads TGTGCCAGTACTCAATCATGGGGCGCGCAATGGTCCCAGCATTTT.

This clone has a single count. This sequence joins TRBV5-1 and TRBJ1-2, with TRBD1 matching over 10 bases. Germline V CDR1 and CDR2: SGHRS, YFSETQ. There are 16 residues in the CDR3. Trimming cost V 3 bases and J 2 bases; bases outside gene matches: 7. DNA for the CDR3: TGCGCCAGCAGCTCTTCCCCGGGACAGGGGAACTATGGCTACACCTTC. Translation: CASSSSPGQGNYGYTF. Full variable domain (missing parts from reference TRBV5-1 and TRBJ1-2): KAGVTQTPRYLIKTRGQQVTLSCSPISGHRSVSWYQQTPGQGLQFLFEYFSETQRNKGNFPGRFSGRQFSNSRSEMNVSTLELGDSALYLCASSSSPGQGNYGYTFGSGTRLTVV.

The chain is built from TRBV28 and TRBJ1-4; D gene unclear. The CDR3 runs to 15 residues. In germline, CDR1 is MDHEN, CDR2 SYDVKM. With 6 bases removed from V and 0 bases from J, the gap between germline ends came to 11 bases. In nucleotides, the CDR3 is TGTGCCAGCAGGACGGCTGGTGCAACTAATGAAAAACTGTTTTTT. Protein product: CASRTAGATNEKLFF.

V and J are TRBV28 and TRBJ1-1; TRBD1 might be the D (6 bases). Deletions cut 3 bases from V and 5 bases from J, with 13 bases between. Germline loops: CDR1 MDHEN, CDR2 SYDVKM. This CDR3 region has 14 residues. The DNA of the CDR3 is TGTGCCAGCAGTTTTGGGGGCAAGGGGACTGAAGCTTTCTTT. It encodes CASSFGGKGTEAFF.

The chain recombines TRBV18 with TRBJ2-5; TRBD2 aligns across 8 bases. The germline gives CDR1 KGHSH, CDR2 LQKENI. The CDR3 extends over 18 amino acids. V was clipped by 0 bases and J by 5 bases; unmatched bases: 14. CDR3: CASSPPGLAGPTGETQYF. The CDR3 DNA sequence: TGTGCCAGCTCACCACCGGGGCTAGCGGGCCCTACGGGGGAGACCCAGTACTTC.

V is TRBV11-3 and J is TRBJ2-6, with TRBD1 matching over 7 bases. J was trimmed by 4 bases and V by 4 bases; bases with no gene match: 13. The CDR3 has 18 residues. From germline, CDR1 is SGHNT and CDR2 YENEEA. The CDR3 sequence is CASSSRGQTGPGANVLTF. CDR3 bases: TGTGCCAGCAGCTCTAGGGGGCAGACAGGGCCCGGGGCCAACGTCCTGACTTTC.

The chain couples TRBV5-1 to TRBJ2-3; D call uncertain. Germline V gene lookup returns CDR1 SGHRS and CDR2 YFSETQ. The CDR3 length is 15 residues. V was trimmed by 0 bases and J by 2 bases, leaving 10 bases between them. In DNA form, the CDR3 reads TGCGCCAGCAGCTTGGGCACCGTGAACACAGATACGCAGTATTTT. Translating it yields CASSLGTVNTDTQYF.

The chain uses TRBV19 and TRBJ1-1; D not certain. V lost 10 bases to trimming and J lost 1 base, with 10 bases between them. The CDR3 length is 12 residues. Germline V CDR1 and CDR2: LNHDA, SQIVND (reference sequence). The CDR3 here is CATRKGNTEAFF. CDR3 sequence (DNA): TGTGCCACCCGAAAAGGGAACACTGAAGCTTTCTTT.

The chain recombines TRBV27 with TRBJ1-1; D is unclear. CDR1 is MNHEY and CDR2 is SMNVEV in the germline V gene (reference sequence). The V end was cut by 4 bases, the J end by 4 bases, with 13 bases between. The CDR3 length is 14 residues. CDR3 sequence (DNA): TGTGCCAGCAGTTCTCCCGGTTTGGGCACTGAAGCTTTCTTT. Encoded protein: CASSSPGLGTEAFF.

This chain links TRBV4-1 with TRBJ1-1; D is perhaps TRBD1 (5 bases). V lost 2 bases and J lost 5, with 15 bases in between. CDR1 MGHRA and CDR2 YSYEKL come from the germline V gene. The CDR3 consists of 15 residues. CDR3: CASSQPLGGGTEAFF. Written as DNA, the CDR3 is TGCGCCAGCAGCCAACCCCTCGGGGGAGGGACTGAAGCTTTCTTT.

V gene TRBV4-1 combines with J gene TRBJ2-5; TRBD2 matches 7 bases. This CDR3 region has 15 residues. The junction had 6 bases not matched to a gene; V was cut back by 4 bases and J by 1 base. Germline V gene lookup returns CDR1 MGHRA and CDR2 YSYEKL. The CDR3 here is CASSLRDYSQETQYF. The DNA of the CDR3 is TGCGCCAGCAGCCTTCGGGACTACTCCCAAGAGACCCAGTACTTC.

This chain uses TRBV5-5 with TRBJ1-6; D is unclear. The germline CDR1 and CDR2 sequences are SGHKS and YYEKEE (reference sequence). The V end lost 7 bases, the J end lost 8 bases, and 13 bases lay between the germline ends. This CDR3 is built from 13 residues. CDR3 sequence reads: CASSQTADSPLHF. The CDR3 nucleotides read TGTGCCAGCTCCCAGACCGCGGATTCACCCCTCCACTTT. Complete variable domain (other parts from reference TRBV5-5 and TRBJ1-6): DAGVTQSPTHLIKTRGQQVTLRCSPISGHKSVSWYQQVLGQGPQFIFQYYEKEERGRGNFPDRFSARQFPNYSSELNVNALLLGDSALYLCASSQTADSPLHFGNGTRLTVT.

The V gene is TRBV24-1, the J gene TRBJ2-2; D unresolved. This CDR3 comprises 14 residues. V lost 8 bases and J 2 bases, leaving 11 bases between the germline ends. Germline V lookup: CDR1 KGHDR, CDR2 SFDVKD. CDR3 DNA: TGTGCCACCATGGGGTCCTTCAACACCGGGGAGCTGTTTTTT. Its translation is CATMGSFNTGELFF.

The rearrangement joins TRBV7-9 to TRBJ1-1, with TRBD1 matching 9 bases. V gave up 5 bases and J gave up 5 bases; unmatched junction bases: 6. Germline CDR1 and CDR2: SEHNR and FQNEAQ (reference sequence). The CDR3 is 14 amino acids. The CDR3 DNA reads as TGTGCCAGCAGCCCCGGACAGGGGAGGACTGAAGCTTTCTTT. This translates into CASSPGQGRTEAFF.

The rearrangement joins TRBV2 to TRBJ1-1; D unclear. V shed 7 bases and J shed 3 bases, with 15 bases lying between them. This CDR3 comprises 14 residues. CDR1 and CDR2 from the germline V gene are SNHLY and FYNNEI. CDR3: CASKVERMDTEAFF. In nucleotides, the CDR3 is TGTGCCAGCAAGGTTGAGCGCATGGACACTGAAGCTTTCTTT. Based on the CDR3 plus reference TRBV2 and TRBJ1-1, the full variable domain is EPEVTQTPSHQVTQMGQEVILRCVPISNHLYFYWYRQILGQKVEFLVSFYNNEISEKSEIFDDQFSVERPDGSNFTLKIRSTKLEDSAMYFCASKVERMDTEAFFGQGTRLTVV.

This sequence joins TRBV19 and TRBJ1-3; D remains unclear. With 5 bases removed from V and 0 bases from J, the gap between germline ends came to 8 bases. The germline V gene encodes CDR1 LNHDA and CDR2 SQIVND (reference sequence). The CDR3 runs to 14 residues. CDR3 coding DNA: TGTGCCAGTAGTCCCCCGCTCTCTGGAAACACCATATATTTT. Translated: CASSPPLSGNTIYF.

This chain links TRBV6-5 with TRBJ1-1; the D is unclear. The CDR3 spans 14 residues. Trimming took off 2 bases at V and 1 base at J, with 8 bases between the two ends. The germline V gene encodes CDR1 MNHEY and CDR2 SVGAGI. The CDR3 reads CASSYDDANTEAFF. CDR3 coding DNA: TGTGCCAGCAGTTACGATGATGCGAACACTGAAGCTTTCTTT.

The chain joins TRBV11-2 to TRBJ2-5; TRBD1 matches at 9 bases. This CDR3 has 15 residues. Germline V CDR1 and CDR2: SGHAT, FQNNGV. V shed 1 base, J shed 3 bases, and the junction held 3 bases outside the gene matches. CDR3 coding DNA: TGTGCCAGCAGCTTAGGGACAGGGGTAAAAGAGACCCAGTACTTC. Its protein is CASSLGTGVKETQYF.

The V gene is TRBV5-6, the J gene TRBJ1-2; 7 nucleotides align to TRBD1. The V segment lost 6 bases and the J segment 5 bases; nucleotides outside the gene matches: 16. The germline CDR1 and CDR2 sequences are SGHDT and YYEEEE. This CDR3 has 16 amino acids. The CDR3 DNA reads TGTGCCAGCATCAGACAGGGTGGGATGTTTGGATATGGCTACACCTTC. This codes for CASIRQGGMFGYGYTF.

The chain combines TRBV27 with TRBJ1-1; the D gene is possibly TRBD1 (6 bases). The CDR3 has 14 amino acids. CDR1 is MNHEY, CDR2 SMNVEV, per germline (reference sequence). Trimming took 8 bases from V and 2 from J, leaving 15 bases between them. This chain's CDR3 is CASGADRINTEAFF. The CDR3 region has the DNA TGTGCCAGCGGGGCCGACAGGATAAACACTGAAGCTTTCTTT.

This chain connects TRBV5-5 to TRBJ1-4; D gene unclear. Germline assignment: CDR1 SGHKS and CDR2 YYEKEE (reference sequence). This CDR3 comprises 14 residues. Trimming removed 0 bases at V and 10 bases at J, with 13 bases between. The CDR3 nucleotides read TGTGCCAGCAGCTTGGCCCGGAACGGCGGAAAACTGTTTTTT. It encodes CASSLARNGGKLFF.

CDR3 in amino acids: CASSIGLYSNQPQHF. CDR3 in DNA: TGTGCCAGTAGTATAGGGCTATATAGCAATCAGCCCCAGCATTTT. The rearrangement uses TRBV19 and TRBJ1-5; no reliable D call. Germline V CDR1 and CDR2: LNHDA, SQIVND (reference sequence). There are 15 residues in the CDR3. Trimming removed 1 base from V and 0 bases from J, with 7 bases in between. The full variable domain, with the rest looked up from reference TRBV19 and TRBJ1-5, is DGGITQSPKYLFRKEGQNVTLSCEQNLNHDAMYWYRQDPGQGLRLIYYSQIVNDFQKGDIAEGYSVSREKKESFPLTVTSAQKNPTAFYLCASSIGLYSNQPQHFGDGTRLSIL.

The rearrangement links TRBV4-1 to TRBJ1-1, with a possible D match to TRBD1 (6 bases). The germline V gene has CDR1 MGHRA and CDR2 YSYEKL. The CDR3 is made up of 16 amino acids. With 0 bases removed from V and 4 bases from J, the gap between germline ends came to 15 bases. The CDR3: CASSQDPFDRPTEAFF. The CDR3 coding sequence is TGCGCCAGCAGCCAAGACCCGTTCGACAGGCCCACTGAAGCTTTCTTT.

CDR3 residues: CASSHPNRGFGYGYTF. The CDR3 coding sequence is TGTGCCAGTTCCCACCCAAACAGGGGCTTTGGGTATGGCTACACCTTC. J is TRBJ1-2 and V is TRBV19, with 7 bases aligning to TRBD1. Germline V gene lookup returns CDR1 LNHDA and CDR2 SQIVND (reference sequence). With V trimmed by 8 bases and J by 5 bases, 17 bases remained unmatched. The CDR3 runs 16 residues.

The chain joins TRBV5-4 to TRBJ2-7, with D possibly TRBD2 on 7 matching bases. The V and J ends lost 0 bases and 0 bases respectively, with 10 bases between them. The CDR3 loop spans 15 amino acids. The germline V gene encodes CDR1 SGHNT and CDR2 YYREEE (reference sequence). CDR3 sequence: CASSLEGGTSYEQYF. CDR3 nucleotides: TGTGCCAGCAGCTTGGAGGGGGGGACCTCCTACGAGCAGTACTTC.

CDR3 nucleotides: TGTGCTAGTGGCTCGAACCCCGGGACAGGGGTATTAACAACTTTCTTT. It encodes CASGSNPGTGVLTTFF. The chain combines TRBV12-5 with TRBJ1-1, with 10 bases that match TRBD1. V was pared by 6 bases and J by 12 bases, with 19 bases of the junction left unmatched. This CDR3 contains 16 residues. Germline-derived CDR1 and CDR2 are LGHNT and FRNRAP. Full variable domain (rest looked up from reference TRBV12-5 and TRBJ1-1): DARVTQTPRHKVTEMGQEVTMRCQPILGHNTVFWYRQTMMQGLELLAYFRNRAPLDDSGMPKDRFSAEMPDATLATLKIQPSEPRDSAVYFCASGSNPGTGVLTTFFGQGTRLTVV.

The V call is TRBV27, the J call TRBJ1-2; 7 nucleotides align to TRBD1. CDR1 is MNHEY, CDR2 SMNVEV, per germline (reference sequence). CDR3 size: 11 residues. J gave up 5 bases and V 8 bases, and 2 bases lay outside the gene matches. The CDR3 nucleotides are TGTGCCAGCGGGGACAGTTATGGCTACACCTTC. Translation: CASGDSYGYTF.

The chain has TRBV4-3 and TRBJ2-1, with TRBD2 as a possible D gene (7 bases). Germline CDR1 is LGHNA and CDR2 is YSLEER. The CDR3 length is 19 residues. Trimming left V 4 bases short and J 0 bases short, with 22 bases between. The CDR3 nucleotides read TGCGCCAGCAGCCTTAACTTTAGAGGGGGGGTGAGCTCCTACAATGAGCAGTTCTTC. Its protein is CASSLNFRGGVSSYNEQFF.